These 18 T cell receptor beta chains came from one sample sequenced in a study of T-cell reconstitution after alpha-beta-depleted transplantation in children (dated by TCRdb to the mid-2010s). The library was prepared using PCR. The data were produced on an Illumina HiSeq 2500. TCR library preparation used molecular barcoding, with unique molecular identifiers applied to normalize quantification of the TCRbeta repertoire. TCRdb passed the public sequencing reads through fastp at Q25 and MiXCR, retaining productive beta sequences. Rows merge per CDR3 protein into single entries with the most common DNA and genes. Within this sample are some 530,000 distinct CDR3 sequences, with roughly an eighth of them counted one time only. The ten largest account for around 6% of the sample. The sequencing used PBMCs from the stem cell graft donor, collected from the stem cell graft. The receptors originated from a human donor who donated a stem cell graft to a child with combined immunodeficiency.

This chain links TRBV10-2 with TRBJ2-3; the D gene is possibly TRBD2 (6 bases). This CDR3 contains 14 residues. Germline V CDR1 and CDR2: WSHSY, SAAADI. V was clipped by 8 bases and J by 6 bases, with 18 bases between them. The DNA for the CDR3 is TGCGCCAGCTCGGGGGTAAGCTTGGCTGATACGCAGTATTTT. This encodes CASSGVSLADTQYF.

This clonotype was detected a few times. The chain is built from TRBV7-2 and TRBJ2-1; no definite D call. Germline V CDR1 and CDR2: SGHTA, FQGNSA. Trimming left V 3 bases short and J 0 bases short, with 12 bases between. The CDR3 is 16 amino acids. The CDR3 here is CASSFQPQPSYNEQFF. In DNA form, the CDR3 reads TGTGCCAGCAGCTTTCAACCTCAACCCTCCTACAATGAGCAGTTCTTC.

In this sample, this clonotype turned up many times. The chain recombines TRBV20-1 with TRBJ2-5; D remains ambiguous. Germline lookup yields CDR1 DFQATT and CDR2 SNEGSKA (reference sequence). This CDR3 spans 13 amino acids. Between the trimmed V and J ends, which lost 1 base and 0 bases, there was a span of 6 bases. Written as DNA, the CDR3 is TGCAGTGCTAGAGGTCATAACCAAGAGACCCAGTACTTC. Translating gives CSARGHNQETQYF.

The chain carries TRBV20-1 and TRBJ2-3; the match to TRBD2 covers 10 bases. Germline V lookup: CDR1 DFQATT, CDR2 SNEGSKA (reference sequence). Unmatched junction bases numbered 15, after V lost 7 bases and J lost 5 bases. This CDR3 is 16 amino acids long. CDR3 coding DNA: TGCAGTGTCAGAGGACTAGCGGACGCCCGAGGAGATACGCAGTATTTT. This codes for CSVRGLADARGDTQYF.

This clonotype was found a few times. CDR3 in amino acids: CASSYTSGMWYEQFF. The CDR3 region has the DNA TGTGCCAGCAGTTATACTAGCGGGATGTGGTATGAGCAGTTCTTC. The J gene is TRBJ2-1, the V gene TRBV9, with 10 nucleotides matching TRBD2. Trimming cost V 5 bases and J 8 bases; bases outside gene matches: 10. The CDR3 extends over 15 amino acids. Germline V CDR1 and CDR2: SGDLS, YYNGEE.

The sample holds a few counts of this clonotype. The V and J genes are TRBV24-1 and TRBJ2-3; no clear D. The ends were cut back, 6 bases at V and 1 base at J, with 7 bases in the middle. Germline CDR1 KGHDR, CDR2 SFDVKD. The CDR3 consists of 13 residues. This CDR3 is CATSRRGTDTQYF. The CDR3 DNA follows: TGTGCCACCAGTCGAAGGGGCACAGATACGCAGTATTTT.

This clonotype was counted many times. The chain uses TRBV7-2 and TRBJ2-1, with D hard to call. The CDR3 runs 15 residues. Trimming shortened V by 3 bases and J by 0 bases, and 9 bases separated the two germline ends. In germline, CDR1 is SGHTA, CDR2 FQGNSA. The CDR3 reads CASSFEMSSYNEQFF. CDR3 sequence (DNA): TGTGCCAGCAGCTTCGAGATGAGCTCCTACAATGAGCAGTTCTTC.

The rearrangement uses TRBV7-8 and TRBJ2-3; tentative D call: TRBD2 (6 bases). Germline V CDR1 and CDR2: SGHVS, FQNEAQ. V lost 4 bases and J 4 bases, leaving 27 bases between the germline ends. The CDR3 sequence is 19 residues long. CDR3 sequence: CASSYHQNQAGNIADTQYF. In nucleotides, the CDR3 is TGTGCCAGCAGCTACCACCAAAACCAGGCGGGAAACATAGCAGATACGCAGTATTTT.

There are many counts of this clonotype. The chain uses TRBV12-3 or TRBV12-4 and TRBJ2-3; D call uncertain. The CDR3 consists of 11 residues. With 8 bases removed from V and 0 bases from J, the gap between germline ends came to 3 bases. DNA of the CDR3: TGTGCCAGCCGGAGCACAGATACGCAGTATTTT. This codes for CASRSTDTQYF.

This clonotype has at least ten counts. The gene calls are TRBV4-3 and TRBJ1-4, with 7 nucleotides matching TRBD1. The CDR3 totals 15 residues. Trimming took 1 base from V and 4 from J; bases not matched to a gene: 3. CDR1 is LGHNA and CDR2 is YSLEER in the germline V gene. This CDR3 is CASSQGDRDNEKLFF. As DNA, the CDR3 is TGCGCCAGCAGCCAAGGAGACAGGGATAATGAAAAACTGTTTTTT.

Written as DNA, the CDR3 is TGTGCCAGCAGCTTACAGTTGGGGACGTCGACCCAGTACTTC. Encoded protein: CASSLQLGTSTQYF. The chain links TRBV7-8 to TRBJ2-5; tentatively, D is TRBD1 or TRBD2 (5 bases each). V lost 2 bases to trimming and J lost 7 bases, with 14 bases between them. Germline CDR1 and CDR2: SGHVS and FQNEAQ. This CDR3 has 14 amino acids.

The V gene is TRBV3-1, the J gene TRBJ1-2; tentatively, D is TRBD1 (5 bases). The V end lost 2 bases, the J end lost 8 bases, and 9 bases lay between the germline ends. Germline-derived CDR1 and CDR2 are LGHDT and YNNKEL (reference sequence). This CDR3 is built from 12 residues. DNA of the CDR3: TGTGCCAGCAGCCAACAGGGAACCGGCTACACCTTC. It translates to CASSQQGTGYTF.

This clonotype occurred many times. The CDR3: CSLQGGKGQETQYF. The CDR3 DNA is TGCAGCCTCCAAGGGGGGAAGGGCCAAGAGACCCAGTACTTC. This sequence joins TRBV29-1 and TRBJ2-5, with D tentatively TRBD1 or TRBD2 (6 bases each). The ends were cut back, 8 bases at V and 1 base at J, with 17 bases in the middle. CDR3 length: 14 residues. Germline V gives CDR1 SQVTM, CDR2 ANQGSEA.

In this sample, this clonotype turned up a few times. The CDR3 loop is CASGSLDFF. The CDR3 coding sequence is TGTGCCAGCGGTTCCCTGGATTTCTTT. This chain uses TRBV5-5 with TRBJ1-1; D remains ambiguous. Germline values: CDR1 SGHKS, CDR2 YYEKEE (reference sequence). This CDR3 spans 9 amino acids. V gave up 7 bases and J gave up 13 bases, with 11 bases separating them. The full variable domain, in which reference TRBV5-5 and TRBJ1-1 provide the parts outside the CDR3, is DAGVTQSPTHLIKTRGQQVTLRCSPISGHKSVSWYQQVLGQGPQFIFQYYEKEERGRGNFPDRFSARQFPNYSSELNVNALLLGDSALYLCASGSLDFFGQGTRLTVV.

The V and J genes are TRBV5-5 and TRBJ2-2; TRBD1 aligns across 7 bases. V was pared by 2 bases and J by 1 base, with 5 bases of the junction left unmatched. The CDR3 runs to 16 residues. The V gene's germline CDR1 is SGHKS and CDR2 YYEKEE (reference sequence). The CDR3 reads CASSFEQGRNTGELFF. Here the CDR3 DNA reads TGTGCCAGCAGCTTTGAACAGGGGCGGAACACCGGGGAGCTGTTTTTT.

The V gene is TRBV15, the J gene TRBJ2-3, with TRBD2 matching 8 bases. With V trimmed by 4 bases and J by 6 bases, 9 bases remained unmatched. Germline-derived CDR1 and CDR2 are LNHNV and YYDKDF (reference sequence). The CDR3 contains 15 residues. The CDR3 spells CATSKDISGGDTQYF. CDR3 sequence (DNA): TGTGCCACCAGCAAAGACATCTCGGGAGGGGATACGCAGTATTTT. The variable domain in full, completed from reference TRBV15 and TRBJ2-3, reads DAMVIQNPRYQVTQFGKPVTLSCSQTLNHNVMYWYQQKSSQAPKLLFHYYDKDFNNEADTPDNFQSRRPNTSFCFLDIRSPGLGDTAMYLCATSKDISGGDTQYFGPGTRLTVL.

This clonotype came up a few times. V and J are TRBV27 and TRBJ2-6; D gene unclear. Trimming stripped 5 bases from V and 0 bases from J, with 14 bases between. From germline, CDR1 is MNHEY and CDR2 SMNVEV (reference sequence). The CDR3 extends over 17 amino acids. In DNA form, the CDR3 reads TGTGCCAGCAGTGTTTCACCCAGGCCCTCTGGGGCCAACGTCCTGACTTTC. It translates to CASSVSPRPSGANVLTF.

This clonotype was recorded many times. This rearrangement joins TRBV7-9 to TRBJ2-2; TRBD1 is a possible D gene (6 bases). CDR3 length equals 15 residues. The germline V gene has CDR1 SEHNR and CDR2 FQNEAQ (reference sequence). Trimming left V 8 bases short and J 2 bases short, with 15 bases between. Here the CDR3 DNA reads TGTGCCAGCCTTTGGTCAGGGGCCAACACCGGGGAGCTGTTTTTT. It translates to CASLWSGANTGELFF. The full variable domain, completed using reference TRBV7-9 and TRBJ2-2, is DTGVSQNPRHKITKRGQNVTFRCDPISEHNRLYWYRQTLGQGPEFLTYFQNEAQLEKSRLLSDRFSAERPKGSFSTLEIQRTEQGDSAMYLCASLWSGANTGELFFGEGSRLTVL.